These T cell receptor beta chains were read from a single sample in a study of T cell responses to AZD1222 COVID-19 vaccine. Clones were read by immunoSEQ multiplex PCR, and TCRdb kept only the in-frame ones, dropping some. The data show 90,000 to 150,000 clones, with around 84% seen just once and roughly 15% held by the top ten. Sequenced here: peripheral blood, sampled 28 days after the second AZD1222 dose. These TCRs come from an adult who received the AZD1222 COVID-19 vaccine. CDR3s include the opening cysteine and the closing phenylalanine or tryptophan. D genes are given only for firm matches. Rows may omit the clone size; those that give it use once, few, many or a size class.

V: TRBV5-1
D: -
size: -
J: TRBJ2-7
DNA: TGCGCCAGCAGCTTGGCCGGGTTCTCCTACGAGCAGTACTTC
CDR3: CASSLAGFSYEQYF

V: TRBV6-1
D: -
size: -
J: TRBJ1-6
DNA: TGTGCCAGCAGTGAGATCATAACAGGGACGAATTCACCCCTCCACTTT
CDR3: CASSEIITGTNSPLHF

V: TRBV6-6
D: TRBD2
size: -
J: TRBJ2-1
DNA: TGTGCCAGCAGTTACTCGATTTTAGCGGGAGTTCAGTTCTTC
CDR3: CASSYSILAGVQFF

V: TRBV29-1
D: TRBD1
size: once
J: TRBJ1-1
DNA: TGCAGCGCGAACCGACAGGGCGACACTGAAGCTTTCTTT
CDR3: CSANRQGDTEAFF

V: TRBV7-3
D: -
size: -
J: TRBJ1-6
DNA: TGTGCCAGCAGCCTGGGGGCCCGACAGAATTCACCCCTCCACTTT
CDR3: CASSLGARQNSPLHF

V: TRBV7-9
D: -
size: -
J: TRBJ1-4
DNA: TGTGCCAGCAGCTTATTACAGGGTGGTTTCGGTGAAAAACTGTTTTTT
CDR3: CASSLLQGGFGEKLFF

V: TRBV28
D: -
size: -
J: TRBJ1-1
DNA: TGTGCCAGCAGTCCCCCCTTTGACATACGAGAAGCTTTCTTT
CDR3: CASSPPFDIREAFF

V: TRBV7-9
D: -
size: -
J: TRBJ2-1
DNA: TGTGCCAGCAGCCTCCCCCAGGATATGGAGCAGTTCTTC
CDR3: CASSLPQDMEQFF

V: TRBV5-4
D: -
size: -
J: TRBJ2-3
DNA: TGTGCCAGCAGCTTGGTCACCTTGGGGCCCAGCACAGATACGCAGTATTTT
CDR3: CASSLVTLGPSTDTQYF

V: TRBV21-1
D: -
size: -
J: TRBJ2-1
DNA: TGTGCCAGCAGCAAATCAGTGGGGACTAGAATGATTGATGAGCAGTTCTTC
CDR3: CASSKSVGTRMIDEQFF

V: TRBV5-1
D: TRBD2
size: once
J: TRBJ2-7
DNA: TGCGCCAGCAGCTTGTCGGGAGGCGCGCGCTACGAGCAGTACTTC
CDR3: CASSLSGGARYEQYF

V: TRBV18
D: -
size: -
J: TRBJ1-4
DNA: TGTGCCAGCTCACCGACGGTGGACAGTGGTGAAAAACTGTTTTTT
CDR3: CASSPTVDSGEKLFF

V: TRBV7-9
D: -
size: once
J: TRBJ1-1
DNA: TGTGCCAGCAGCTTAAGGGGTAACACTGAAGCTTTCTTT
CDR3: CASSLRGNTEAFF

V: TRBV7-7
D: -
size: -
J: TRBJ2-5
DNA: TGTGCCAGCAGCCCAGCCCCGCGACAAAAAGAGACCCAGTACTTC
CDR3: CASSPAPRQKETQYF

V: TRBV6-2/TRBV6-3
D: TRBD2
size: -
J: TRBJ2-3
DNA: TGTGCCAGCAGTTACTCGAGACTAGCGGGAGTCTCTGCGGATACGCAGTATTTT
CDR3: CASSYSRLAGVSADTQYF

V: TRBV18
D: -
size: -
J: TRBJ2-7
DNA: TGTGCCAGCTCACCGGCCTCCATCTCCTACGAGCAGTACTTC
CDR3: CASSPASISYEQYF

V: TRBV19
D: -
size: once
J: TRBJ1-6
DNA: TGTGCCAGTAGTAGACAGGAGGATTCACCCCTCCACTTT
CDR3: CASSRQEDSPLHF

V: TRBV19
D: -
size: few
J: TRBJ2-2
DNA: TGTGCCAGTAGTGATTGGGCAGGTCGGGACACAAACACCGGGGAGCTGTTTTTT
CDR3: CASSDWAGRDTNTGELFF

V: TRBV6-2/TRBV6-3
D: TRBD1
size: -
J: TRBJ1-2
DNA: TGTGCCAGCAGTTACGCTGGGCAGGGGGCTGGAGGAGGCTACACCTTC
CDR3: CASSYAGQGAGGGYTF

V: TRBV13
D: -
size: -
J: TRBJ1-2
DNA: TGTGCCAGCAGCTTAGGGACAGCTAACTATGGCTACACCTTC
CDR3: CASSLGTANYGYTF

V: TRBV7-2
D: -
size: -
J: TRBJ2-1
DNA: TGTGCCAGCAGCGTACAGGGCTACAATGAGCAGTTCTTC
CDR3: CASSVQGYNEQFF

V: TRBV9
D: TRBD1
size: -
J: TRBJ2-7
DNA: TGTGCCAGCAGCGTAGCTCCGGGACAGACGCAGGAGCAGTACTTC
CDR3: CASSVAPGQTQEQYF

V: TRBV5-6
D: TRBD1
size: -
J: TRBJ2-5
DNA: TGTGCCAGCAGCCGGGACAGGGTCGGAGAGACCCAGTACTTC
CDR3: CASSRDRVGETQYF

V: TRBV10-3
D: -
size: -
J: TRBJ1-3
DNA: TGTGCCATCAGTGAGTCGCAGATGAGGAGCTCTGGAAACACCATATATTTT
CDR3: CAISESQMRSSGNTIYF

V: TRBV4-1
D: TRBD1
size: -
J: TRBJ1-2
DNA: TGCGCCAGCAGCCAAGTAGGGACAGGGTCTGGCTACACCTTC
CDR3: CASSQVGTGSGYTF

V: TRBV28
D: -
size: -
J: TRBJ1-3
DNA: TGTGCCAGCACTGACAGGAACTCTGGAAACACCATATATTTT
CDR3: CASTDRNSGNTIYF

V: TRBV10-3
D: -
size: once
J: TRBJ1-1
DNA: TGTGCCATCAGTGAACATGGGACCGCCGGGACTGAAGCTTTCTTT
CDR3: CAISEHGTAGTEAFF

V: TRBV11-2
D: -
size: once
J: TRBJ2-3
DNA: TGTGCCAGCTCTGTCCTCCGCACAGATACGCAGTATTTT
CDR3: CASSVLRTDTQYF

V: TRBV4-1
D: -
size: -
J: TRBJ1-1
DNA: TGCGCCAGCAGCCGCTGGAGGAACACTGAAGCTTTCTTT
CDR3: CASSRWRNTEAFF

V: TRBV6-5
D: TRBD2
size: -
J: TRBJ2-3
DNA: TGTGCCACTCCTAGCGGGAGGCCGGGTGATACGCAGTATTTT
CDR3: CATPSGRPGDTQYF

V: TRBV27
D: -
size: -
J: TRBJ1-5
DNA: TGTGCCAGCAGTTCCGGGGGGGGCAGGGCTCAGCCCCAGCATTTT
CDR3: CASSSGGGRAQPQHF

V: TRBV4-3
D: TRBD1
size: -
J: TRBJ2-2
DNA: TGCGCCAGCAGCCAAGCCACCCTCCTACGGACAGGGGGCGACACCGGGGAGCTGTTTTTT
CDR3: CASSQATLLRTGGDTGELFF

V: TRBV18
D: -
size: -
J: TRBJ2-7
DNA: TGTGCCAGCTCGGCCCCCTACGAGCAGTACTTC
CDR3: CASSAPYEQYF

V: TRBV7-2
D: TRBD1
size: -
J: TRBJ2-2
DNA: TGTGCCAGCAGCTCTGACAGGGGGGACGGGGAGCTGTTTTTT
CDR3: CASSSDRGDGELFF

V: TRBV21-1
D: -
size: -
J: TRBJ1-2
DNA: TGTGCCAGCAGCAGGTCTGGAGGGGACTATGGCTACACCTTC
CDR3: CASSRSGGDYGYTF

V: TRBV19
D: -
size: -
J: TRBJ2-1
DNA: TGTGCCAGTAGTATAGCGCTCGGGACGGGCGATGAGCAGTTCTTC
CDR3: CASSIALGTGDEQFF

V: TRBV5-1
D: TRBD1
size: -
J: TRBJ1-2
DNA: TGCGCCAGCAAGTTAACGGGCGGGGGACAGGGAGGGGCTGGCTACACCTTC
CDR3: CASKLTGGGQGGAGYTF

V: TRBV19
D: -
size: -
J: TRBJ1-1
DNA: TGTGCCAGTAGTATAGAGGGTGTCACTGAAGCTTTCTTT
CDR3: CASSIEGVTEAFF

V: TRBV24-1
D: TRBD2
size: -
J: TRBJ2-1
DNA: TGTGCCACCAGTGATTTGAGGCTAGCGGGGTTGAATGAGCAGTTCTTC
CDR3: CATSDLRLAGLNEQFF

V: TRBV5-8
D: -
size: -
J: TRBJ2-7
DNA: TGTGCCAGCAGCTTTGGGGGGAGCAAGAGCTCCTACGAGCAGTACTTC
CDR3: CASSFGGSKSSYEQYF

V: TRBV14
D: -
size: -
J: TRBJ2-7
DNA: TGTGCCAGCAGCAACCAGGGGTACGAGCAGTACTTC
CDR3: CASSNQGYEQYF

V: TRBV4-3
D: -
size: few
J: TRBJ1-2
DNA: TGCGCCAGCAGCCAAGTGGCCCTATATGGCTACACCTTC
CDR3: CASSQVALYGYTF

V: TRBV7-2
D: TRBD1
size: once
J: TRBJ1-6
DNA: TGTGCCAGCAGCTTACGTGTGGGACAGGGTCGCTCACCCCTCCACTTT
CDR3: CASSLRVGQGRSPLHF

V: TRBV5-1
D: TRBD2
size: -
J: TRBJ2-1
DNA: TGCGCCAGCAGCACTGGGACTAGCGGGACCCAGTTCTTC
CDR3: CASSTGTSGTQFF

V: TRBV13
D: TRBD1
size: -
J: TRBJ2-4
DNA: TGTGCCAGCAGCACTCGGGGACAGGGCTTTTCCAAAAACATTCAGTACTTC
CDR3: CASSTRGQGFSKNIQYF

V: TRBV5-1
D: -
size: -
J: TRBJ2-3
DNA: TGCGCCAGCAGCCCCGGAGGAGGGACAGATACGCAGTATTTT
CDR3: CASSPGGGTDTQYF